What follows are 12 T cell receptor beta chains derived from one specimen sequenced in a study of T-cell reconstitution after alpha-beta-depleted transplantation in children. As it was prepared, the TCRbeta library received unique molecular identifiers. TCRdb independently ran MiXCR on the PCR reads; one entry per CDR3 protein. The data show some 500,000 distinct CDR3 sequences, 18% seen once. The sequences come from PBMCs from the stem cell graft donor, collected from the stem cell graft. These receptor sequences come from a human donor who donated a stem cell graft to a child with acute lymphoblastic leukemia.

This clonotype turned up a few times. This sequence joins TRBV12-3 or TRBV12-4 and TRBJ2-4, with 9 bases fitting TRBD1. V shed 3 bases, J shed 6 bases, and the junction held 6 bases outside the gene matches. This CDR3 has 15 amino acids. The CDR3 reads CASSFAATGGNIQYF. CDR3 DNA sequence: TGTGCCAGCAGTTTTGCCGCGACAGGGGGAAACATTCAGTACTTC.

This chain connects TRBV7-3 to TRBJ2-3; 8 nucleotides line up with TRBD2. The CDR3 extends over 18 amino acids. Germline loops: CDR1 SGHTA, CDR2 FQGTGA. The trim removed 4 bases at V and 0 bases at J, leaving 12 bases unmatched. The CDR3 DNA sequence: TGTGCCAGCAGCTCACACGACTTACTAGCGGCAAGCACAGATACGCAGTATTTT. It yields the protein CASSSHDLLAASTDTQYF.

The rearrangement links TRBV19 to TRBJ2-7; 9 bases are shared with TRBD1. CDR1 LNHDA and CDR2 SQIVND come from the germline V gene (reference sequence). After removal of 5 bases from V and 4 bases from J, the junction contained 3 bases not matched to a gene. The CDR3 runs 13 residues. CDR3 in amino acids: CASSEDRGYEQYF. In DNA, the CDR3 is TGTGCCAGTAGTGAGGACAGGGGATACGAGCAGTACTTC.

This clonotype has a handful of counts. The chain is built from TRBV5-1 and TRBJ1-1; D remains unclear. The V and J ends lost 0 bases and 5 bases respectively, with 11 bases between them. The CDR3 has 14 residues. Per germline, CDR1 SGHRS and CDR2 YFSETQ. The CDR3 region is CASSLGAGQTEAFF. In nucleotides, the CDR3 is TGCGCCAGCAGCTTGGGGGCCGGGCAAACTGAAGCTTTCTTT.

This clonotype showed up many times. As DNA, the CDR3 is TGTGCCAGCAGCTTAACGACCTCTAACAGGGGTGGCTACACCTTC. Translation: CASSLTTSNRGGYTF. The chain couples TRBV7-9 to TRBJ1-2; 7 bases fit TRBD1. Germline V lookup: CDR1 SEHNR, CDR2 FQNEAQ (reference sequence). The CDR3 loop spans 15 amino acids. V lost 2 bases to trimming and J lost 7 bases; unmatched junction nucleotides: 10.

The chain employs TRBV12-3 or TRBV12-4 and TRBJ1-1, with 9 nucleotides matching TRBD1. The CDR3 length is 15 residues. Trimming at V came to 8 bases and at J to 5 bases, leaving 12 bases not matched to a gene. The CDR3, as DNA: TGTGCCAGCTGTAAGGACAGGGGAAGGATGACTGAAGCTTTCTTT. Translating gives CASCKDRGRMTEAFF.

The chain couples TRBV7-8 to TRBJ2-7; 8 nucleotides agree with TRBD2. This CDR3 contains 14 residues. V trimming: 5 bases; J trimming: 5 bases; junction bases outside the gene matches: 8. Germline V lookup: CDR1 SGHVS, CDR2 FQNEAQ. The CDR3 nucleotides are TGTGCCAGCAGCCTCGGGGCGGGAGGAAACGAGCAGTACTTC. It translates to CASSLGAGGNEQYF.

CDR3 coding DNA: TGTGCCAGCACCCTAGGGAACACTGAAGCTTTCTTT. Translation: CASTLGNTEAFF. V gene TRBV5-6 combines with J gene TRBJ1-1; no clear D. Germline V CDR1 and CDR2: SGHDT, YYEEEE. The CDR3 extends over 12 amino acids. Trimming removed 6 bases from V and 1 base from J, with 7 bases in between.

This clonotype was detected only a few times. This sequence joins TRBV3-1 and TRBJ1-5, with D unclear. V dropped 0 bases and J dropped 6 bases, with 9 bases sitting between them. CDR1 and CDR2 (germline): LGHDT, YNNKEL (reference sequence). The CDR3 has 14 amino acids. In DNA, the CDR3 is TGTGCCAGCAGCCAAGATTCGGCGGTTCAGCCCCAGCATTTT. It specifies CASSQDSAVQPQHF.

The chain is built from TRBV4-1 and TRBJ2-7, with TRBD2 matching 9 bases. The CDR3 runs to 16 residues. The junction had 8 bases not matched to a gene; V was cut back by 4 bases and J by 1 base. Germline lookup yields CDR1 MGHRA and CDR2 YSYEKL. This chain's CDR3 is CASSLGPTSGSYEQYF. The CDR3 DNA reads as TGCGCCAGCAGCCTCGGGCCGACTAGCGGATCCTACGAGCAGTACTTC.

This clonotype was counted a few times. The V and J genes are TRBV9 and TRBJ2-7; 7 bases fit TRBD1. The CDR3 totals 15 residues. The V gene end was trimmed by 3 bases and the J gene end by 0 bases; junction bases not matched to a gene: 6. In germline, CDR1 is SGDLS, CDR2 YYNGEE. The CDR3 DNA follows: TGTGCCAGCAGCGCGGGACAGAGTAGCTCCTACGAGCAGTACTTC. Protein product: CASSAGQSSSYEQYF.

J is TRBJ1-1 and V is TRBV6-1; D possibly corresponds to TRBD1 (5 bases). V lost 2 bases, J lost 4 bases, and 14 bases lay in between. Germline CDR1 reads MNHNS; CDR2 reads SASEGT. The CDR3 sequence is 15 residues long. The DNA of the CDR3 is TGTGCCAGCAGTGAAAGCGGGGCGATCACCACTGAAGCTTTCTTT. Translation gives CASSESGAITTEAFF.